This TCR beta chain emerged from a study of T cell repertoires in cytomegalovirus infection (dated by TCRdb to the late 2010s). With regard to the full study: Recently identified HLA-C-restricted CMV epitopes, whose presentation resists viral immunomodulation, were targeted by peptide stimulations together with well-studied HLA-B-restricted epitopes. Donor HLA type was relevant to the analysis, as public TCR beta signatures indicated carriage of CMV infection together with the matching HLA type. General study outcomes and caveats: Cumulative frequency of public TCR beta family members discriminated carriers of CMV infection plus the relevant HLA type in this cohort and an independent approximately 350-donor cohort. The ex vivo response was dominated by HLA-C-restricted CMV-specific TCR beta clonotypes, and the single most frequent clonotype in two of eight donors was supplied by these HLA-C-restricted clonotypes.

The sample's treatment or condition label is to be understood as: in vitro stimulation with specific CMV peptide epitopes to enrich CMV-specific T cells. The sequencer listed for this sample is Illumina HiSeq 1500. The public sequencing data were trimmed at Q25 with fastp and processed into clonotypes with MiXCR by TCRdb, which kept only in-frame beta chains. All rows with the same CDR3 protein become a single entry with the most common DNA and genes. This sample comprises just over 450,000 distinct CDR3 sequences, about 39% of them detected only once. 40% to 50% of the sample is held by the ten biggest clonotypes. This clonotype was found a few times. This clone's antigen is unknown. Base quality data are lacking; no much larger clone is found one base away. This specimen was cultured PBMCs, taken from culture after CMV antigen stimulation. The clonotype originates from a human donor in good health (CMV status not recorded). Some clones in this sample may be carry-over from other donors' samples.

In nucleotide form, the sequence is TGTGCCAGCAGCATCGCCGACAGTTCCCTTCCGTCAGGCTACACCTTC. It is translated as CASSIADSSLPSGYTF. This sequence uses TRBV7-8 and TRBJ1-2; tentative D gene TRBD1, with 5 bases matching. At the junction V is shortened by 5 bases and J by 8 bases, with 24 bases in between. From the cysteine up to the phenylalanine, the CDR3 has a length of 16 residues. Only the CDR3 DNA is retained, 48 bases long and in frame from the first base. The germline V gene specifies SGHVS as CDR1 and FQNEAQ as CDR2.